This T cell receptor (beta chain) appears in the sequencing data of a study of shared clonotypes between healthy human individuals. This CDR3 has 15 residues. J gave up 1 base and V 6 bases, and 7 bases lay outside the gene matches. Germline loops: CDR1 MNHEY, CDR2 SMNVEV (reference sequence). Sequencing used immunoSEQ multiplex PCR; TCRdb keeps in-frame clones, though not all of them. The sample carries about a million clones, around 77% recorded once. The receptor's source is a man aged 18 to 30 in good health. Some clones in this sample may be carry-over from other donors' samples. V is TRBV27 and J is TRBJ2-7; 9 positions match TRBD1. The sample consisted of memory CD4+ T cells from PBMCs. Subset in this sample: CD45RA-negative fraction. DNA of the CDR3: TGTGCCAGCAGGGAGGGACAGGGTGGATCCTACGAGCAGTACTTC. Its protein product is CASREGQGGSYEQYF.